A single sample gave rise to the 19 T cell receptor beta chains below, sequenced in a study of blood T cell repertoires in COVID-19. Method: immunoSEQ multiplex PCR; TCRdb's copy keeps in-frame clones and lacks some. The data contain some 70,000 clones, more than 65% of them singletons. Sequencing was done on a sample of peripheral blood. The receptors come from a woman in her fifties or sixties with acute or convalescent COVID-19.

V and J are TRBV29-1 and TRBJ2-1, with D possibly being TRBD2 (5 bases). The CDR3 totals 16 residues. Per the germline V gene, CDR1 is SQVTM and CDR2 is ANQGSEA. Trimming took 4 bases from V and 6 from J, leaving 22 bases between them. CDR3 loop: CSVGPPVRERGNEQFF. The DNA for the CDR3 is TGCAGCGTTGGCCCCCCGGTGAGGGAACGGGGCAATGAGCAGTTCTTC.

Worth noting for this clone: This sequence may be a read error, since a much larger clone differs from it by one base. The sample holds other DNA sequences that translate to the same CDR3. This rearrangement joins TRBV6-6 to TRBJ1-5; D not certain. The CDR3 runs 14 residues. Germline V gene data show CDR1 as MNHNY and CDR2 as SVGAGI (reference sequence). The chain's CDR3 is CASSYSESNQPQHF. The DNA of the CDR3 is TGTGCCAGCAGTTACTCGGAGAGCAATCAACCCCAGCATTTT.

V and J are TRBV5-1 and TRBJ1-1, with D uncertain. Germline values: CDR1 SGHRS, CDR2 YFSETQ. The germline V and J ends were trimmed by 2 bases and 1 base, with 6 bases remaining between them. This CDR3 contains 13 residues. As DNA, the CDR3 is TGCGCCAGCAGCTTCCCAGGGAACACTGAAGCTTTCTTT. Amino acid sequence: CASSFPGNTEAFF.

This CDR3 reads CASSPASGNTIYF. The DNA for the CDR3 is TGTGCCAGCTCACCGGCCTCTGGAAACACCATATATTTT. This chain uses TRBV18 with TRBJ1-3; the D is unclear. Germline V CDR1 and CDR2: KGHSH, LQKENI. The CDR3 covers 13 residues. Trimming removed 3 bases at V and 0 bases at J, with 3 bases between.

J is TRBJ2-1 and V is TRBV5-1; no reliable D call. V dropped 1 base and J dropped 5 bases, with 10 bases sitting between them. Per germline, CDR1 SGHRS and CDR2 YFSETQ. CDR3 length equals 14 residues. The CDR3 loop is CASSLISPDNEQFF. The CDR3, as DNA: TGCGCCAGCAGCTTGATTTCACCGGACAATGAGCAGTTCTTC.

The DNA for the CDR3 is TGTGCCAGCAGTGAATTTCCGGGGACAGGGGCTCAGGACACTGAAGCTTTCTTT. Its protein is CASSEFPGTGAQDTEAFF. This chain connects TRBV2 to TRBJ1-1; 10 bases map to TRBD1. The CDR3 spans 18 residues. V trimming: 2 bases; J trimming: 3 bases; junction bases outside the gene matches: 12. The germline V gene encodes CDR1 SNHLY and CDR2 FYNNEI.

V and J are TRBV18 and TRBJ1-5; possible D gene TRBD1, 6 bases. The V and J ends lost 3 bases and 4 bases respectively, with 10 bases between them. The CDR3 spans 14 residues. CDR1 is KGHSH, CDR2 LQKENI, per germline. CDR3 region: CASSPDSSNQPQHF. The CDR3 DNA reads as TGTGCCAGCTCACCGGACAGTTCTAATCAGCCCCAGCATTTT. The full variable domain, rest sourced from reference TRBV18 and TRBJ1-5, is NAGVMQNPRHLVRRRGQEARLRCSPMKGHSHVYWYRQLPEEGLKFMVYLQKENIIDESGMPKERFSAEFPKEGPSILRIQQVVRGDSAAYFCASSPDSSNQPQHFGDGTRLSIL.

The chain is built from TRBV28 and TRBJ2-7, with 7 bases identical to TRBD2. Losses at the gene ends were 3 bases for V and 4 bases for J; bases not matched to a gene: 9. This CDR3 is built from 15 residues. CDR1 MDHEN and CDR2 SYDVKM come from the germline V gene. This chain's CDR3 is CASSFLAGVRYEQYF. The DNA for the CDR3 is TGTGCCAGCAGTTTTTTGGCGGGAGTAAGGTACGAGCAGTACTTC.

The V call is TRBV27, the J call TRBJ1-1; tentatively, D is TRBD1 (6 bases). Per germline, CDR1 MNHEY and CDR2 SMNVEV (reference sequence). V was trimmed by 4 bases and J by 4 bases, leaving 13 bases between them. The CDR3 totals 14 residues. CDR3 region: CASSSGGLSTEAFF. The CDR3 DNA follows: TGTGCCAGCAGTTCCGGGGGGCTGAGCACTGAAGCTTTCTTT.

V usage is TRBV5-1 and J usage is TRBJ1-2, with D perhaps matching TRBD1 (6 bases). Trimming removed 4 bases from V and 6 bases from J, with 16 bases in between. CDR3 size: 14 residues. In germline, CDR1 is SGHRS, CDR2 YFSETQ. The CDR3 DNA reads as TGCGCCAGCAGCCAACAGGGTATGAGTGATGGCTACACCTTC. The encoded protein is CASSQQGMSDGYTF.

The rearrangement joins TRBV30 to TRBJ1-1; no reliable D call. Germline V gene lookup returns CDR1 GTSNPN and CDR2 SVGIG (reference sequence). The CDR3 has 13 residues. Between the trimmed V and J ends, which lost 1 base and 9 bases, there was a span of 15 bases. The chain's CDR3 is CAWSAEEVQKAFF. DNA of the CDR3: TGTGCCTGGAGTGCGGAAGAGGTCCAGAAAGCTTTCTTT.

The gene calls are TRBV6-5 and TRBJ1-2; 7 bases agree with TRBD1. This CDR3 region has 15 residues. The V gene end was trimmed by 8 bases and the J gene end by 4 bases; junction bases not matched to a gene: 13. The germline V gene has CDR1 MNHEY and CDR2 SVGAGI. Here the CDR3 reads CASSSSYRDSYGYTF. The CDR3 nucleotides are TGTGCCAGCTCTTCCAGTTACCGGGACAGCTATGGCTACACCTTC.

V usage is TRBV2 and J usage is TRBJ1-4; TRBD1 aligns across 9 bases. The CDR3 is 15 residues long. Germline V gene data show CDR1 as SNHLY and CDR2 as FYNNEI. After removal of 9 bases from V and 6 bases from J, the junction contained 11 bases not matched to a gene. In DNA form, the CDR3 reads TGTGCCAGTACCGAAAACAGGGGGCCCCATGAAAAACTGTTTTTT. This gives the protein CASTENRGPHEKLFF.

This clone occurred once. This sequence joins TRBV4-1 and TRBJ2-4, with 11 bases that match TRBD1. Trimming took 1 base from V and 0 from J; bases not matched to a gene: 5. This CDR3 region has 18 residues. Germline lookup yields CDR1 MGHRA and CDR2 YSYEKL. Here the CDR3 DNA reads TGCGCCAGCAGCCAAGGGATGGGACAGGGGGAAGCCAAAAACATTCAGTACTTC. It encodes CASSQGMGQGEAKNIQYF.

The gene calls are TRBV7-2 and TRBJ1-1; D may be TRBD1 (5 bases). The CDR3 length is 14 residues. The ends were cut back, 4 bases at V and 1 base at J, with 10 bases in the middle. Germline V gives CDR1 SGHTA, CDR2 FQGNSA. In DNA, the CDR3 is TGTGCCAGCAGCTCTCTAGACAGGAACACTGAAGCTTTCTTT. This encodes CASSSLDRNTEAFF.

The V and J genes are TRBV7-9 and TRBJ1-6; D gene unclear. The CDR3 covers 15 residues. Germline V gene data show CDR1 as SEHNR and CDR2 as FQNEAQ (reference sequence). The germline V and J ends were trimmed by 6 bases and 8 bases, with 17 bases remaining between them. The CDR3 coding sequence is TGTGCCAGCAGTCGTCGCGGAGGGAAGGATTCACCCCTCCACTTT. Encoded protein: CASSRRGGKDSPLHF. Variable domain in full (rest from reference TRBV7-9 and TRBJ1-6): DTGVSQNPRHKITKRGQNVTFRCDPISEHNRLYWYRQTLGQGPEFLTYFQNEAQLEKSRLLSDRFSAERPKGSFSTLEIQRTEQGDSAMYLCASSRRGGKDSPLHFGNGTRLTVT.

This clone was found a few times. The chain has TRBV7-3 and TRBJ2-1, with D uncertain. The CDR3 length is 15 residues. Trimming took 0 bases from V and 0 from J, leaving 6 bases between them. Germline-derived CDR1 and CDR2 are SGHTA and FQGTGA. Written as DNA, the CDR3 is TGTGCCAGCAGCTTAACCTCCCTCTCCTACAATGAGCAGTTCTTC. Amino acid sequence: CASSLTSLSYNEQFF.

This clone was seen a few times. This chain uses TRBV7-2 with TRBJ2-2; TRBD2 aligns across 8 bases. The V segment lost 3 bases and the J segment 7 bases; nucleotides outside the gene matches: 10. The CDR3 has 16 amino acids. Germline values: CDR1 SGHTA, CDR2 FQGNSA. CDR3 nucleotides: TGTGCCAGCAGCTTTTTTTCGAGCGGGAGAGGCGGGGAGCTGTTTTTT. It specifies CASSFFSSGRGGELFF.

The sample holds one count of this clone. V gene TRBV18 combines with J gene TRBJ2-2; 9 positions match TRBD2. Germline V gene data show CDR1 as KGHSH and CDR2 as LQKENI. With 0 bases clipped from V and 9 bases from J, the junction kept 5 bases outside the gene matches. CDR3 length: 15 amino acids. This CDR3 reads CASSPPGLAGRELFF. CDR3 nucleotide sequence: TGTGCCAGCTCACCACCGGGACTAGCAGGCAGGGAGCTGTTTTTT. Full variable domain (outside the CDR3, taken from reference TRBV18 and TRBJ2-2): NAGVMQNPRHLVRRRGQEARLRCSPMKGHSHVYWYRQLPEEGLKFMVYLQKENIIDESGMPKERFSAEFPKEGPSILRIQQVVRGDSAAYFCASSPPGLAGRELFFGEGSRLTVL.